This TCR beta chain was sequenced during a study of CD8 T cells in Susac syndrome. The multiple sclerosis control cohort comprised treatment-naive individuals presenting with stable or active relapsing-remitting disease. Random hexamers were used to reverse transcribe about 0.5 to 1 ug of RNA. TCRdb fed the immunoSEQ multiplex PCR reads into MiXCR, producing one record per CDR3 protein. The sample yields 250,000 to 300,000 distinct CDR3 sequences, 65% to 90% seen once. The trim removed 5 bases at V and 0 bases at J, leaving 9 bases unmatched. This CDR3 comprises 16 residues. The germline gives CDR1 SEHNR, CDR2 FQNEAQ (reference sequence).

The TCR sequence derives from a human donor with multiple sclerosis. This chain connects TRBV7-9 to TRBJ2-7; 8 bases match TRBD2. Sequenced input: CD8+ T cells from PBMCs. The CDR3 sequence: CASSLGTRGISYEQYF. CDR3 bases: TGTGCCAGCAGCCTAGGGACTAGGGGGATCTCCTACGAGCAGTACTTC.